The 12 T cell receptor beta chains reported below all come from one sample, sequenced in a study of blood T cell repertoires in COVID-19. Data came from immunoSEQ multiplex PCR; TCRdb stores just in-frame clones and leaves some out. Altogether about 260,000 clones are present, 75% to 95% being singletons, with the ten largest covering 2% to 3%. Input material: peripheral blood. The receptors shown here come from a person between 18 and 30 years old with COVID-19, enrolled during active disease.

V usage is TRBV9 and J usage is TRBJ2-2; 9 bases agree with TRBD2. Per germline, CDR1 SGDLS and CDR2 YYNGEE. This CDR3 region has 15 residues. V shed 4 bases and J 2 bases; nucleotides not matched to a gene: 3. The CDR3 sequence: CASSNLAGNTGELFF. Written as DNA, the CDR3 is TGTGCCAGCAGCAACCTAGCGGGAAACACCGGGGAGCTGTTTTTT.

This clone was seen once. The CDR3 nucleotides read TGTGCCAGCAGTTACTCGTCTAGCGGGATTAACAATGAGCAGTTCTTC. Amino acid sequence: CASSYSSSGINNEQFF. The J gene is TRBJ2-1, the V gene TRBV6-5, with 9 bases matching TRBD2. V lost 0 bases and J lost 5; bases outside the gene matches: 5. The CDR3 covers 16 residues. In germline, CDR1 is MNHEY, CDR2 SVGAGI.

The chain combines TRBV28 with TRBJ1-2; unclear D gene. Trimming pared 3 bases from V and 8 bases from J, leaving 13 bases between. Germline CDR1 MDHEN, CDR2 SYDVKM. This CDR3 is 13 amino acids long. CDR3 in amino acids: CASSLLSRGGYTF. The CDR3 DNA sequence: TGTGCCAGCAGTTTGCTCAGCCGGGGAGGCTACACCTTC.

In its sample, this clone was seen once. The V and J genes are TRBV7-9 and TRBJ2-7; 9 nucleotides align to TRBD1. Germline assignment: CDR1 SEHNR and CDR2 FQNEAQ (reference sequence). The V and J ends lost 0 bases and 5 bases, in that order; junction bases with no gene match: 8. The CDR3 covers 16 residues. The CDR3 bases are TGTGCCAGCAGCTTAGCGGGGTGGGGACAGGGCAACGAGCAGTACTTC. This codes for CASSLAGWGQGNEQYF.

The V call is TRBV7-8, the J call TRBJ2-1; 11 bases line up with TRBD2. J gave up 5 bases and V 2 bases, and 8 bases lay outside the gene matches. This CDR3 is built from 17 residues. Germline loops: CDR1 SGHVS, CDR2 FQNEAQ. In DNA, the CDR3 is TGTGCCAGCAGCTTAACCGGGACTAGCGGCCGGAACAATGAGCAGTTCTTC. The encoded protein is CASSLTGTSGRNNEQFF.

Only one count was recorded for this clone. This CDR3 is also generated by other DNA sequences in the sample. The chain recombines TRBV6-5 with TRBJ1-5; 9 bases match TRBD1. Trimming at V came to 0 bases and at J to 7 bases, leaving 4 bases not matched to a gene. The CDR3 is 15 residues long. Germline loops: CDR1 MNHEY, CDR2 SVGAGI. The CDR3 protein is CASSYSRQGDQPQHF. For the CDR3, the DNA is TGTGCCAGCAGTTACTCGAGACAGGGGGACCAGCCCCAGCATTTT.

V is TRBV7-9 and J is TRBJ2-5, with D perhaps matching TRBD2 (6 bases). The CDR3 consists of 14 residues. Trimming stripped 5 bases from V and 5 bases from J, with 15 bases between. Germline values: CDR1 SEHNR, CDR2 FQNEAQ (reference sequence). The DNA of the CDR3 is TGTGCCAGCAGCGCCCTCCGGGGGAGCGAGACCCAGTACTTC. Translation: CASSALRGSETQYF.

This clone was counted a single time. V usage is TRBV7-9 and J usage is TRBJ2-5; D unclear. Trimming removed 5 bases at V and 5 bases at J, with 12 bases between. CDR3 length: 13 residues. Germline CDR1 is SEHNR and CDR2 is FQNEAQ (reference sequence). The CDR3 bases are TGTGCCAGCAGCCCCCCCCAACGGGAGACCCAGTACTTC. Its translation is CASSPPQRETQYF.

The chain carries TRBV28 and TRBJ1-1; the D gene is possibly TRBD1 (6 bases). CDR1 and CDR2 from the germline V gene are MDHEN and SYDVKM. The V end lost 7 bases, the J end lost 9 bases, and 18 bases lay between the germline ends. The length of the CDR3 is 13 residues. Here the CDR3 DNA reads TGTGCCAGCACCCTCGGGGGGGGCGAGCAAGCTTTCTTT. It yields the protein CASTLGGGEQAFF.

V and J are TRBV6-5 and TRBJ1-2; D is undetermined. The germline V gene encodes CDR1 MNHEY and CDR2 SVGAGI. Between the trimmed V and J ends, which lost 7 bases and 1 base, there was a span of 13 bases. The CDR3 consists of 14 residues. CDR3 nucleotides: TGTGCCAGCACTTGGAGTCAGAATAACTATGGCTACACCTTC. Translation gives CASTWSQNNYGYTF.

The genes are TRBV27 and TRBJ2-7; the D is unclear. V was pared by 4 bases and J by 2 bases, with 12 bases between. CDR3 length: 14 amino acids. Per the germline V gene, CDR1 is MNHEY and CDR2 is SMNVEV (reference sequence). CDR3: CASSSSPSPYEQYF. The DNA of the CDR3 is TGTGCCAGCAGTTCGAGCCCTTCCCCCTACGAGCAGTACTTC.

This chain joins TRBV24-1 and TRBJ2-7; 8 bases fit TRBD1. The V and J ends lost 4 bases and 2 bases, in that order; junction bases with no gene match: 6. CDR1 and CDR2 (germline): KGHDR, SFDVKD. There are 15 residues in the CDR3. CDR3 in DNA: TGTGCCACCAGTGACCCGGGACAGGAGCCCTACGAGCAGTACTTC. Encoded protein: CATSDPGQEPYEQYF.